This T cell receptor beta chain was identified in a study of control samples from healthy donors and cancer patients. Germline lookup yields CDR1 MNHNY and CDR2 SVGAGI (reference sequence). CDR3 size: 13 residues. V shed 7 bases and J shed 7 bases, with 13 bases lying between them. The table came from immunoSEQ multiplex PCR; TCRdb's copy has only in-frame clones and leaves some out. The data contain almost 85,000 clones, around 94% of them singletons. The chain recombines TRBV6-6 with TRBJ1-4; D unresolved. This receptor was obtained from a woman between 18 and 29 years old in good health. The sequencing input was blood. For the CDR3, the DNA is TGTGCCAGCACCACAAGGACGAGTGAAAAACTGTTTTTT. It specifies CASTTRTSEKLFF.